The clone carrying this T cell receptor beta chain was counted between two and nine times. Its antigen remains unidentified. The sample belongs to a study of T cell repertoires in cytomegalovirus infection. Study results and caveats: Carriers of CMV plus the relevant HLA were identified by cumulative public TCR beta family frequency. The ex vivo response showed dominance by HLA-C-restricted CMV-specific TCR beta clonotypes.

TCRdb re-called the reads through MiXCR, storing one row per CDR3 protein. This table holds around 450,000 distinct CDR3 sequences, roughly 30% found once. The CDR3 extends over 13 amino acids. Germline CDR1 SEHNR, CDR2 FQNEAQ (reference sequence). Trimming pared 1 base from V and 10 bases from J, leaving 11 bases between. The TCR comes from a human donor in good health (CMV status not recorded). Some clones in this sample may be carry-over from other donors' samples. Sequencing input: PBMCs. The chain couples TRBV7-9 to TRBJ2-1; D perhaps matches TRBD2 (5 bases). This CDR3 reads CASSLGGLQEQFF. CDR3 in DNA: TGTGCCAGCAGCTTAGGAGGGCTCCAGGAGCAGTTCTTC.